One and the same sample provided the 6 T cell receptor beta chains below, sequenced in a study of blood T cell repertoires in COVID-19 (TCRdb year 2020). Receptor libraries were prepared by the immunoSEQ multiplex PCR assay. TCRdb retrieved this table from immuneACCESS and kept in-frame rearrangements only. Not all clones are present; in checked studies, unresolved V genes account for under half, and no reason is known for the remainder. For this sample the table gives about 43,000 clones, of which around 90% were detected only once. Around 9.6% of the sample comes from the top ten. The sample was peripheral blood. The receptors derive from a woman older than 75 with active COVID-19.

This chain uses TRBV7-9 with TRBJ2-1, with TRBD1 identical over 7 bases. This CDR3 has 14 residues. The junction had 8 bases not matched to a gene; V was cut back by 6 bases and J by 6 bases. CDR1 is SEHNR and CDR2 is FQNEAQ in the germline V gene (reference sequence). CDR3: CASRRQGPSNEQFF. The CDR3 DNA reads as TGTGCCAGCAGACGACAGGGTCCTAGCAATGAGCAGTTCTTC.

This clone was detected only once. The chain couples TRBV6-6 to TRBJ2-3; a weak D match, TRBD2 (7 bases). The germline V and J ends were trimmed by 2 bases and 0 bases, with 12 bases remaining between them. The CDR3 consists of 16 residues. Germline-derived CDR1 and CDR2 are MNHNY and SVGAGI (reference sequence). The DNA of the CDR3 is TGTGCCAGCAGTTACACCGGGGGGCAGAGCACAGATACGCAGTATTTT. This codes for CASSYTGGQSTDTQYF.

This clone was counted a single time. The chain recombines TRBV24-1 with TRBJ2-2, with D possibly being TRBD2 (6 bases). This CDR3 contains 17 residues. Trimming removed 4 bases from V and 7 bases from J, with 21 bases in between. Germline V gene data show CDR1 as KGHDR and CDR2 as SFDVKD. The CDR3 here is CATSDPPGLPNFGELFF. For the CDR3, the DNA is TGTGCCACCAGTGACCCGCCGGGACTGCCGAACTTCGGGGAGCTGTTTTTT.

The chain employs TRBV5-1 and TRBJ2-7; 7 nucleotides align to TRBD2. This CDR3 comprises 16 residues. Germline V CDR1 and CDR2: SGHRS, YFSETQ. The V segment lost 0 bases and the J segment 3 bases; nucleotides outside the gene matches: 9. CDR3 sequence reads: CASSLATAGYFYEQYF. CDR3 nucleotides: TGCGCCAGCAGCTTGGCCACAGCGGGGTACTTCTACGAGCAGTACTTC.

The rearrangement joins TRBV28 to TRBJ1-6, with D possibly being TRBD1 (5 bases). The germline CDR1 and CDR2 sequences are MDHEN and SYDVKM. This CDR3 region has 16 residues. V was pared by 5 bases and J by 0 bases, with 11 bases between. The CDR3, as DNA: TGTGCCAGCAGTCACAGGTCGAGCTCCTATAATTCACCCCTCCACTTT. Translated: CASSHRSSSYNSPLHF.

This clone has just a few counts. The chain links TRBV27 to TRBJ1-1, with D possibly TRBD1 on 6 matching bases. Looked up from germline, CDR1 is MNHEY and CDR2 is SMNVEV (reference sequence). Trimming stripped 6 bases from V and 2 bases from J, with 13 bases between. The CDR3 extends over 14 amino acids. The CDR3 sequence is CASRLQGSNTEAFF. CDR3 nucleotide sequence: TGTGCCAGCAGACTGCAGGGGAGTAACACTGAAGCTTTCTTT.